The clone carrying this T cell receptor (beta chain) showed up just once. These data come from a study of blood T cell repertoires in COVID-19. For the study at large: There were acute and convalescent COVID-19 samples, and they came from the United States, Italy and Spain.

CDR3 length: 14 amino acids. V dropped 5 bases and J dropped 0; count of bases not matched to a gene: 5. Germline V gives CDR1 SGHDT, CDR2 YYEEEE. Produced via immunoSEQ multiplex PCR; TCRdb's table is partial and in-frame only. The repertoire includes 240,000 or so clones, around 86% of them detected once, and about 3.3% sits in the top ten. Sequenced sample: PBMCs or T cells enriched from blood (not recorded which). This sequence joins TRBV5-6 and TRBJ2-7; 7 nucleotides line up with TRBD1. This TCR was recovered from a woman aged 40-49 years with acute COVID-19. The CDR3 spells CASRRGRSSYEQYF. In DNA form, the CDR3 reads TGTGCCAGCAGGAGGGGGCGGAGCTCCTACGAGCAGTACTTC.